One TCR beta chain is described in this entry. This clonotype has a count of ten or more. Its antigen remains unidentified. No much larger clone is present one base from it, and per-base qualities are unavailable. The sample comes from a study of regulatory T cells in long-lasting Graves disease listed by TCRdb under 2021. Study-level background: To count as having persistent Graves' disease, a patient had to have received antithyroid drug treatment for over 5 years with TSH receptor autoantibodies remaining persistently positive. Patients with persistent Graves' disease were compared with patients with newly diagnosed Graves' disease using TCR sequencing and RNA sequencing of peripheral blood. The study was conducted in China and was registered as a clinical trial. A total of 35 or so samples were covered by TCR sequencing, comprising approximately 13 persistent and around 20 newly diagnosed Graves' disease patients. In the clinical cohort, patients with persistent Graves' disease had used antithyroid drugs for an average of roughly ten years.

This sample's time point label indicates: persistent/refractory GD, antithyroid drugs over 5 years with positive TRAb. RNA was extracted from PBMCs in TRIzol for both TCR sequencing and RNA sequencing. The diagnosis of Graves' disease was made according to American Thyroid Association guidelines. Recruitment of patients was carried out at an endocrinology department in Xi'an, China. From each patient, approximately 9.9 milliliters of peripheral blood was collected into an EDTA anticoagulant tube. Ficoll Paque Plus density gradient separation was used to isolate PBMCs, and no further T cell sorting was done. An Agilent 2100 Bioanalyzer and agarose gel were used to check RNA quality, and a NanoDrop 2000 was used to measure RNA concentration. On the study overall, not on this receptor specifically: Peripheral blood alone was examined, since thyroid tissue, which constituted the primary lesion, could not be accessed. The small sample size was acknowledged by the authors as a limitation that may reduce accuracy. Patients with persistent disease shared more public clonotypes (over 2,500) than newly diagnosed patients did (966). Sequencing and analysis were restricted to the TCR beta chain. Lower TCR Shannon entropy and fewer highly expanded clones were observed in persistent Graves' disease patients than in newly diagnosed patients, which suggested clonal expansion.

Library method: multiplex PCR. Sequencing instrument: Illumina HiSeq 4000. TCR beta libraries were built with iRepertoire HTBI primers and Arm-PCR amplification of CDR3 regions. PCR products were gel purified before sequencing. In the source study's methods: Gene usage analysis of CDR3 amino acid clonotypes relied on the approximately 60 TRBV and 14 TRBJ segments identified across samples. COPE and FqMerger were used to merge the filtered high-quality paired reads into contigs. BLAST was used to align contigs to IMGT TRBV, TRBD and TRBJ reference genes, and CDR3 was defined according to IMGT. Clonotypes above 0.1% frequency were classified as highly expanded clones. Repertoire diversity was measured by Shannon entropy, and V-J evenness by the Gini coefficient. Public clonotypes were defined as clonotypes shared by more than one individual. The public reads were reanalyzed by TCRdb: fastp trimming at Q25, MiXCR alignment, in-frame beta chains only. Rows matching on CDR3 protein sequence are summarized as one entry with the most common DNA and genes. These V and J calls are TCRdb output, not the study's own analysis. For this sample there are 450,000 or so distinct CDR3 sequences; 20% appear just once. Of the sample, over 7.5% falls within the top ten clones.

This material consisted of peripheral blood mononuclear cells (PBMCs), taken when the disease was refractory, from a patient treated with antithyroid drugs. This receptor was taken from a female donor with Graves disease.

CDR3 region: CSVVNYRADNTEAFF. The DNA sequence is TGCAGCGTCGTGAACTACAGGGCGGACAACACTGAAGCTTTCTTT. In this chain, TRBV29-1 is recombined with TRBJ1-1, and the D gene may be TRBD1, 6 bases matching. The germline V gene sets CDR1 to SQVTM and CDR2 to ANQGSEA. V gives up 6 bases and J gives up 2 bases, and the segment between their germline ends measures 19 bases. CDR3 length: 15 amino acids, cysteine to phenylalanine. Only the CDR3 portion is preserved as DNA: 45 bases, with reading frame beginning at the first base.